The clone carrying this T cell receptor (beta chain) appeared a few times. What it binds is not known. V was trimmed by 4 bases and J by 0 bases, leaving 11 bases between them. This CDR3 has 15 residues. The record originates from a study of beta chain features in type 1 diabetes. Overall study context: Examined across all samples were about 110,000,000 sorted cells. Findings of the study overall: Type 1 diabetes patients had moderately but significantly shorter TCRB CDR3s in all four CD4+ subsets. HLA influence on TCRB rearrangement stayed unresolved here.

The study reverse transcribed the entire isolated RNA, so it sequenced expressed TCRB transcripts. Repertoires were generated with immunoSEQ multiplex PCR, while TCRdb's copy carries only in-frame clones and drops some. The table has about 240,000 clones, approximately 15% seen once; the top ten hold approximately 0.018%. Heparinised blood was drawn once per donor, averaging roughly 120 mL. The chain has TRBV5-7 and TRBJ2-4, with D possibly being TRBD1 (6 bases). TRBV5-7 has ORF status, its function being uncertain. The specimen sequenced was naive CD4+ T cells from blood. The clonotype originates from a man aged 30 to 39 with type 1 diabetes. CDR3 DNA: TGTGCCAGCAGCCTGACAGGACTAGCCAAAAACATTCAGTACTTC. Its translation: CASSLTGLAKNIQYF.